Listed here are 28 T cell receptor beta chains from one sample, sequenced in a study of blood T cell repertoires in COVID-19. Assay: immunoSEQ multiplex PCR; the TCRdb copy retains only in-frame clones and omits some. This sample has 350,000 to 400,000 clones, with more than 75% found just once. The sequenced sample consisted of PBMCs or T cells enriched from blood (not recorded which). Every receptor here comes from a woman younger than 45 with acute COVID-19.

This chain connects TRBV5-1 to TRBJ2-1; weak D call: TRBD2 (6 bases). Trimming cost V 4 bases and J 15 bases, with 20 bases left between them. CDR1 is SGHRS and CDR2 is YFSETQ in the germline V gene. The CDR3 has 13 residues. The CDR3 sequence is CASSEPGLRSRFF. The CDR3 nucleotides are TGCGCCAGCAGCGAACCGGGACTCCGCTCGCGGTTCTTC. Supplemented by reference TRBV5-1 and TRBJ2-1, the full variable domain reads KAGVTQTPRYLIKTRGQQVTLSCSPISGHRSVSWYQQTPGQGLQFLFEYFSETQRNKGNFPGRFSGRQFSNSRSEMNVSTLELGDSALYLCASSEPGLRSRFFGPGTRLTVL.

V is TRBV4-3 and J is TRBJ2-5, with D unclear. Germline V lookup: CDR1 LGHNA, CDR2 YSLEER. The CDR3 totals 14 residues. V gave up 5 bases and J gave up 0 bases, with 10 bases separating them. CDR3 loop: CASSYRLNQETQYF. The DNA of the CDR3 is TGCGCCAGCAGCTACCGACTGAACCAAGAGACCCAGTACTTC.

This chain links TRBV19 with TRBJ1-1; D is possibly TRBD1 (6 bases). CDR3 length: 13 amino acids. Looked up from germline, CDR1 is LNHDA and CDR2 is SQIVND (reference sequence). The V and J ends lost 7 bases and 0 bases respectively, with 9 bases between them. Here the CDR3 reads CASKDRLNTEAFF. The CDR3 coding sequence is TGTGCCAGTAAGGACAGATTGAACACTGAAGCTTTCTTT. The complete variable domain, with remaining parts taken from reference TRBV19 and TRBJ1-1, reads DGGITQSPKYLFRKEGQNVTLSCEQNLNHDAMYWYRQDPGQGLRLIYYSQIVNDFQKGDIAEGYSVSREKKESFPLTVTSAQKNPTAFYLCASKDRLNTEAFFGQGTRLTVV.

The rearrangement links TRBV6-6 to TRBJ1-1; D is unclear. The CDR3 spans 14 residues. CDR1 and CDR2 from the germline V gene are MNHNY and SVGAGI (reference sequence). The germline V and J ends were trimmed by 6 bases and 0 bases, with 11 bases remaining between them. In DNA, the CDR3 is TGTGCCAGCAGAACCGAAACAGTGAACACTGAAGCTTTCTTT. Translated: CASRTETVNTEAFF.

The CDR3 sequence: CASSLGQGTGYTF. CDR3 DNA: TGCGCCAGCAGCTTGGGGCAGGGTACTGGCTACACCTTC. This chain uses TRBV5-1 with TRBJ1-2; D is possibly TRBD1 (5 bases). V was shortened by 0 bases and J by 7 bases, with 10 bases between the two germline ends. The CDR3 totals 13 residues. Per germline, CDR1 SGHRS and CDR2 YFSETQ.

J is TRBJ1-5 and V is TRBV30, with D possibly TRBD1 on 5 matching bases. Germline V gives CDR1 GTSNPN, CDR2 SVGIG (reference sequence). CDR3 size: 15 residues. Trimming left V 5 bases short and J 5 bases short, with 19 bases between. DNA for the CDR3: TGTGCCTGGGACTCAAAGGGGCCGGGGGATCAGCCCCAGCATTTT. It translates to CAWDSKGPGDQPQHF.

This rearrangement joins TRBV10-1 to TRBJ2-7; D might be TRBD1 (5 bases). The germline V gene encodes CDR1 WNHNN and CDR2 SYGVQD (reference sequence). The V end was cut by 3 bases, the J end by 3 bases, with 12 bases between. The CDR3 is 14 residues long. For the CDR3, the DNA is TGCGCCAGCAGTGACTTTGGCAGGGACTACGAGCAGTACTTC. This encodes CASSDFGRDYEQYF.

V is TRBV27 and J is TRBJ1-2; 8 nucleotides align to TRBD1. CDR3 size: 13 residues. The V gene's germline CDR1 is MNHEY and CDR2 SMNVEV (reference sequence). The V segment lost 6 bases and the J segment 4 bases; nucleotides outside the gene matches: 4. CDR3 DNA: TGTGCCAGCAGAACAGGGGGGGCCTATGGCTACACCTTC. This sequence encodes CASRTGGAYGYTF.

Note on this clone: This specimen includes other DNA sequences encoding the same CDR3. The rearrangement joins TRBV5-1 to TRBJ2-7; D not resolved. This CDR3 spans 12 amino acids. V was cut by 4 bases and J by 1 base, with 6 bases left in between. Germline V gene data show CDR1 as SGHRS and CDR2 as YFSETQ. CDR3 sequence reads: CASSPGSYEQYF. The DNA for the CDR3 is TGCGCCAGCAGCCCCGGGTCCTACGAGCAGTACTTC.

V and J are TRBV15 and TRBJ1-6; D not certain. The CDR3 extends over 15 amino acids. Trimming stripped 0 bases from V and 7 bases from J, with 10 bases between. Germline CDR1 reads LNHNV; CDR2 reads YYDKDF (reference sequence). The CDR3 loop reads CATSRDLEGNSPLHF. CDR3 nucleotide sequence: TGTGCCACCAGCAGAGATTTGGAGGGAAATTCACCCCTCCACTTT.

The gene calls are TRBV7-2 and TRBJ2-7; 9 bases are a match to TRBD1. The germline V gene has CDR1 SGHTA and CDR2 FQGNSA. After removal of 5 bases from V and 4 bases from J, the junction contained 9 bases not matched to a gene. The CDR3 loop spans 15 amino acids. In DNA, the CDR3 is TGTGCCAGCAGCACGGGACAGGGACTATTATACGAGCAGTACTTC. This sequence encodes CASSTGQGLLYEQYF. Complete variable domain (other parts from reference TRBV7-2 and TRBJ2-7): GAGVSQSPSNKVTEKGKDVELRCDPISGHTALYWYRQSLGQGLEFLIYFQGNSAPDKSGLPSDRFSAERTGGSVSTLTIQRTQQEDSAVYLCASSTGQGLLYEQYFGPGTRLTVT.

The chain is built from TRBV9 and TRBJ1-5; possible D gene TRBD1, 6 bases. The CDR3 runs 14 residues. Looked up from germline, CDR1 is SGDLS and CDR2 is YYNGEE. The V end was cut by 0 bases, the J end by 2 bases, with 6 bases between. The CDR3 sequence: CASSVGGRNQPQHF. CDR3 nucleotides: TGTGCCAGCAGCGTAGGGGGGCGCAATCAGCCCCAGCATTTT.

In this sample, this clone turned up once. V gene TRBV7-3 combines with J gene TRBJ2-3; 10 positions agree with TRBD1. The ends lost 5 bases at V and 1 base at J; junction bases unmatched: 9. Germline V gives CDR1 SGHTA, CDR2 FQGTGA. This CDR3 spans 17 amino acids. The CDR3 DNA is TGTGCCAGCAGCCCACGACAGGGGGCGAGAGGCACAGATACGCAGTATTTT. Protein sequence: CASSPRQGARGTDTQYF.

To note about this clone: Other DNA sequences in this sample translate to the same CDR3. The CDR3 is CASSLEGDSYEQYF. The CDR3 region has the DNA TGCGCCAGCAGCTTGGAGGGAGACTCCTACGAGCAGTACTTC. The chain couples TRBV5-1 to TRBJ2-7, with D tentatively TRBD2 (5 bases). The V end lost 0 bases, the J end lost 0 bases, and 7 bases lay between the germline ends. The germline gives CDR1 SGHRS, CDR2 YFSETQ. The CDR3 runs 14 residues.

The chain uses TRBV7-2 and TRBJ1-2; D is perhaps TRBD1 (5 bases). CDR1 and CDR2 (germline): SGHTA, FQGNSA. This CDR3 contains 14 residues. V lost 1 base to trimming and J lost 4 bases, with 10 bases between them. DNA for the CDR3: TGTGCCAGCAGCTTAGTTACAGGCGTCTATGGCTACACCTTC. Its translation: CASSLVTGVYGYTF.

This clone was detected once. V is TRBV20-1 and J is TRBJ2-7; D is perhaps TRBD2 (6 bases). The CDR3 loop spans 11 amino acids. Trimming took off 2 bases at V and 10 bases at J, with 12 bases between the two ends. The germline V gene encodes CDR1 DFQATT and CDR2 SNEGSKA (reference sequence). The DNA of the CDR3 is TGCAGTGCTAGATGGGGGGAAAAACAGTACTTC. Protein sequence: CSARWGEKQYF.

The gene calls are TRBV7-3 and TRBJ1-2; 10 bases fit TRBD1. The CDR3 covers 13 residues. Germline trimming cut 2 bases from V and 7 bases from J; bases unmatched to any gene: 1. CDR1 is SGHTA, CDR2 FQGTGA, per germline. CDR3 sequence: CASSLDRGLGYTF. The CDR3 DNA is TGTGCCAGCAGCTTAGACAGGGGGCTTGGCTACACCTTC.

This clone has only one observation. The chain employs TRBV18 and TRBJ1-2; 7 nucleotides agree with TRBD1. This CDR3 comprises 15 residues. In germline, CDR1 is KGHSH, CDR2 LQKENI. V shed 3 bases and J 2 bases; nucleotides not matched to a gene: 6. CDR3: CASSPRGGPNYGYTF. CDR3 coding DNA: TGTGCCAGCTCACCGCGAGGGGGCCCAAACTATGGCTACACCTTC.

This CDR3 reads CASSTQRGLTYEQYF. For the CDR3, the DNA is TGTGCCAGCAGCACACAGAGGGGGCTCACCTACGAGCAGTACTTC. This rearrangement joins TRBV7-2 to TRBJ2-7; 7 nucleotides agree with TRBD1. The CDR3 is made up of 15 amino acids. The junction had 9 bases not matched to a gene; V was cut back by 5 bases and J by 2 bases. Looked up from germline, CDR1 is SGHTA and CDR2 is FQGNSA.

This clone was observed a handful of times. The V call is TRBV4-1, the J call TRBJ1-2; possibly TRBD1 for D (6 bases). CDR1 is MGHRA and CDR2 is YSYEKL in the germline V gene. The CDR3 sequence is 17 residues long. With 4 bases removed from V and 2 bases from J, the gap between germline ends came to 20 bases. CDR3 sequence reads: CASSPGGWDTKNYGYTF. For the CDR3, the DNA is TGCGCCAGCAGCCCGGGGGGTTGGGACACCAAGAACTATGGCTACACCTTC.

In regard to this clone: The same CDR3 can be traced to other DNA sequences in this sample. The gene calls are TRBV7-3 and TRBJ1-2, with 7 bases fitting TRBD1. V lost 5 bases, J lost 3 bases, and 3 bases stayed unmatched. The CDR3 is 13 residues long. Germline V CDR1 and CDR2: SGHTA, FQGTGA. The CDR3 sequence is CASSPTGDYGYTF. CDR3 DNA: TGTGCCAGCAGCCCAACAGGGGACTATGGCTACACCTTC.

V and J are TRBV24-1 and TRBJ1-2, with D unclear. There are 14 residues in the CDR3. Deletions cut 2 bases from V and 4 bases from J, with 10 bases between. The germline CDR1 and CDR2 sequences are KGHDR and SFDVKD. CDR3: CATSDSNRSYGYTF. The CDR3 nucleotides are TGTGCCACCAGTGATTCTAACCGTTCCTATGGCTACACCTTC.

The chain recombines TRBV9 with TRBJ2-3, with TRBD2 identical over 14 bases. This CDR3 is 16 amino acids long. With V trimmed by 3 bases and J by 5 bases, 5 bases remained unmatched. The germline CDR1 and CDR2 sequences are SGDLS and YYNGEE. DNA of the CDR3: TGTGCCAGCAGCGGACTAGCGGGGGGGCCAGGAGATACGCAGTATTTT. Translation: CASSGLAGGPGDTQYF.

Here the CDR3 reads CASTGYNEQFF. CDR3 bases: TGTGCCAGTACAGGGTACAATGAGCAGTTCTTC. The V call is TRBV19, the J call TRBJ2-1, with a tentative D call TRBD1 (5 bases). Trimming shortened V by 7 bases and J by 4 bases, and 5 bases separated the two germline ends. Germline V CDR1 and CDR2: LNHDA, SQIVND (reference sequence). This CDR3 comprises 11 residues.

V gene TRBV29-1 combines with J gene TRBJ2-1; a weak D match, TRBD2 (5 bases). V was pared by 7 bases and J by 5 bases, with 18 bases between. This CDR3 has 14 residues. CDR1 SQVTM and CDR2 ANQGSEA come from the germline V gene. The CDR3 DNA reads TGCAGCGCATTGCCGGGGAGATACCACAATGAGCAGTTCTTC. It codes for CSALPGRYHNEQFF.

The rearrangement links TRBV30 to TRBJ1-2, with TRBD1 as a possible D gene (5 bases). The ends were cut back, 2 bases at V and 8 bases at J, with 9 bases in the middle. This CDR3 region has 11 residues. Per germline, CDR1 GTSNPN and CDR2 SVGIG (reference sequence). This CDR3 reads CAWSLGVGYTF. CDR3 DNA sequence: TGTGCCTGGAGTCTAGGGGTAGGCTACACCTTC.

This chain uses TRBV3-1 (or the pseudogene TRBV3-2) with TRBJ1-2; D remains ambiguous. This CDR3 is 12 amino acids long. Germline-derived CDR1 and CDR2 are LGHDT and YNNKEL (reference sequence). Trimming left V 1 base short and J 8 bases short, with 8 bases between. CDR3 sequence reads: CASSQGSRGYTF. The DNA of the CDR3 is TGTGCCAGCAGCCAAGGTTCCCGGGGCTACACCTTC.

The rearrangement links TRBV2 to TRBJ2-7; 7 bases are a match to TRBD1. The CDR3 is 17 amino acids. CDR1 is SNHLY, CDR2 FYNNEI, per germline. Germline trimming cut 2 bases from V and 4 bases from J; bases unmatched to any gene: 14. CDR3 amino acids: CASSEFRTPGTDYEQYF. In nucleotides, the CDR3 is TGTGCCAGCAGTGAATTCCGGACCCCTGGGACAGATTACGAGCAGTACTTC.